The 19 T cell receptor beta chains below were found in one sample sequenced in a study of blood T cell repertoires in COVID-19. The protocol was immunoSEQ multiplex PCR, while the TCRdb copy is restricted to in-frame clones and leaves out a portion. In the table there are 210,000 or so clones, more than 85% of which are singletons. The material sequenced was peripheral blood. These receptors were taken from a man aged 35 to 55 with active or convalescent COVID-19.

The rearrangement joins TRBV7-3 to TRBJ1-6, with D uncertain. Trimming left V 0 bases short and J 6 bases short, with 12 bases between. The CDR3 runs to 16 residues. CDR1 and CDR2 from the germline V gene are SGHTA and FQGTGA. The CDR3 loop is CASSLTGPGLNSPLHF. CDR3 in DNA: TGTGCCAGCAGCTTAACAGGCCCAGGCCTTAATTCACCCCTCCACTTT. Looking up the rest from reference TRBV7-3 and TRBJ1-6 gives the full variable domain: GAGVSQTPSNKVTEKGKYVELRCDPISGHTALYWYRQSLGQGPEFLIYFQGTGAADDSGLPNDRFFAVRPEGSVSTLKIQRTERGDSAVYLCASSLTGPGLNSPLHFGNGTRLTVT.

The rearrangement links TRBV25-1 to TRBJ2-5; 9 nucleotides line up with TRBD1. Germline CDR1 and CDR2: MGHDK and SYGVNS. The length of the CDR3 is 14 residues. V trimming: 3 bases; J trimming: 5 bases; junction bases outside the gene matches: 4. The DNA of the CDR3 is TGTGCCAGCAGTGACCGGACAGGGGTGGAGACCCAGTACTTC. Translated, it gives CASSDRTGVETQYF. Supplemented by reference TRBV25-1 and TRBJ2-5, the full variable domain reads EADIYQTPRYLVIGTGKKITLECSQTMGHDKMYWYQQDPGMELHLIHYSYGVNSTEKGDLSSESTVSRIRTEHFPLTLESARPSHTSQYLCASSDRTGVETQYFGPGTRLLVL.

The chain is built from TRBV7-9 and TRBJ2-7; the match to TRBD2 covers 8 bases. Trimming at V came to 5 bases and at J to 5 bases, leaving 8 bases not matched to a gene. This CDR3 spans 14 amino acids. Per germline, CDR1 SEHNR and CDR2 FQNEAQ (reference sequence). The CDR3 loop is CASSKSGGPDEQYF. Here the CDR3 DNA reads TGTGCCAGCAGCAAGTCGGGAGGGCCGGACGAGCAGTACTTC.

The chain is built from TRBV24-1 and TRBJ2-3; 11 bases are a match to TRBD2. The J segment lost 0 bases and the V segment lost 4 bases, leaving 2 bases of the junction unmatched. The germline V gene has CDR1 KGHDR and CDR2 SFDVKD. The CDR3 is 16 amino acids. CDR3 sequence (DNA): TGTGCCACCAGTGACAGGACTAGCGGGAGCACAGATACGCAGTATTTT. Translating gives CATSDRTSGSTDTQYF.

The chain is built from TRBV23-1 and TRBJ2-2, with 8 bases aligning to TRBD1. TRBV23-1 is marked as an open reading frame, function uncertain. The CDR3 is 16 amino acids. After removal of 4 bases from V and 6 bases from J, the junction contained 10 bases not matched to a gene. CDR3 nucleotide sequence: TGCGCCAGCAGTCGGGGGCCGGACAGGGCGGCCGGGGAGCTGTTTTTT. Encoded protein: CASSRGPDRAAGELFF.

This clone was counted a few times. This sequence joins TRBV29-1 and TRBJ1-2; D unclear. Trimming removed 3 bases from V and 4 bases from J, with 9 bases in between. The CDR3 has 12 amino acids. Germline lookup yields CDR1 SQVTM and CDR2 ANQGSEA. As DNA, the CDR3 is TGCAGCGTTGACCCTGCGGGCTATGGCTACACCTTC. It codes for CSVDPAGYGYTF.

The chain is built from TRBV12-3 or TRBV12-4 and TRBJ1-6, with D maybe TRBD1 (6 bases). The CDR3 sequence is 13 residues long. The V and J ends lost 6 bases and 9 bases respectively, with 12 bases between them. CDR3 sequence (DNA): TGTGCCAGCAGCCTCCTAGGGGGTTCACCCCTCCACTTT. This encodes CASSLLGGSPLHF.

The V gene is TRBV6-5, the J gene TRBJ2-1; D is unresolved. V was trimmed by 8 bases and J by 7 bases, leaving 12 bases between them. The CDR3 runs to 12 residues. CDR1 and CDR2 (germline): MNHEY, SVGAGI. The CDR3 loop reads CASERGLNEQFF. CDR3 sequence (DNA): TGTGCCAGCGAACGTGGCTTGAATGAGCAGTTCTTC.

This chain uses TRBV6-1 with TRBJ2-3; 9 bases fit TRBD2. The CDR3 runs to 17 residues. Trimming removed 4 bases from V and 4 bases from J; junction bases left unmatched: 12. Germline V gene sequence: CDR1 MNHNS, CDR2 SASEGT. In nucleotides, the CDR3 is TGTGCCAGCAGTGGGTACTTTAGCGGGGGACCCCCAGATACGCAGTATTTT. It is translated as CASSGYFSGGPPDTQYF.

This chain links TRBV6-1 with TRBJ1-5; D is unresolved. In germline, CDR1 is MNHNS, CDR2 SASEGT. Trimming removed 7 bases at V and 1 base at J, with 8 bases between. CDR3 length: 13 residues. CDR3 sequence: CASTPGSNQPQHF. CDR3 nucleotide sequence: TGTGCCAGCACACCAGGCAGCAATCAGCCCCAGCATTTT.

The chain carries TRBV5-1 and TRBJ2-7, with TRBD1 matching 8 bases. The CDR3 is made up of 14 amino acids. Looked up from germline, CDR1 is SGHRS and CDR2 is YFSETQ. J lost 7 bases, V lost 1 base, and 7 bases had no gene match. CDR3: CASSLWQGAREQYF. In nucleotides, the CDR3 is TGCGCCAGCAGCTTGTGGCAGGGGGCGCGGGAGCAGTACTTC.

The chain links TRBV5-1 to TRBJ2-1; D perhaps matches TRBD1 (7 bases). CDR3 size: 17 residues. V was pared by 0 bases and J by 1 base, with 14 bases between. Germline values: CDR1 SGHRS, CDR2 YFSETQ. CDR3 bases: TGCGCCAGCAGCTTGGCCCAGGGGGGCGGATCCTACAATGAGCAGTTCTTC. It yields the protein CASSLAQGGGSYNEQFF.

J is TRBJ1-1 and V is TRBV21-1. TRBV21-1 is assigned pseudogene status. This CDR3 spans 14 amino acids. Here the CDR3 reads CARGGLRVNTEAFF. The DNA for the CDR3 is TGTGCACGGGGGGGACTTAGGGTGAACACTGAAGCTTTCTTT.

CDR3 region: CASRQTAMNTEAFF. CDR3 DNA: TGTGCCAGCAGACAAACAGCCATGAACACTGAAGCTTTCTTT. This rearrangement joins TRBV6-6 to TRBJ1-1, with D uncertain. CDR3 length equals 14 residues. The germline V gene encodes CDR1 MNHNY and CDR2 SVGAGI (reference sequence). Trimming removed 6 bases from V and 0 bases from J, with 11 bases in between.

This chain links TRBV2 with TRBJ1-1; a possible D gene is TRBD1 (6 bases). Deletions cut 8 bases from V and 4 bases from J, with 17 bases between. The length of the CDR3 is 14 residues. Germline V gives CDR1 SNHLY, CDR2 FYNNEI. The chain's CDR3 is CASQGWQGLTEAFF. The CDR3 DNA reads TGTGCCAGCCAGGGATGGCAGGGGCTCACTGAAGCTTTCTTT. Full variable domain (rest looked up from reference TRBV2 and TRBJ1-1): EPEVTQTPSHQVTQMGQEVILRCVPISNHLYFYWYRQILGQKVEFLVSFYNNEISEKSEIFDDQFSVERPDGSNFTLKIRSTKLEDSAMYFCASQGWQGLTEAFFGQGTRLTVV.

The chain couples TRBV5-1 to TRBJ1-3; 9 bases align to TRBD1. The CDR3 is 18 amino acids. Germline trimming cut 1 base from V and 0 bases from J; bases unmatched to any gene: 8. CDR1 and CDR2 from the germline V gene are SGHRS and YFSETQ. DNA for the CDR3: TGCGCCAGCAGCTTGTCCCCGACAGGGGGAAACTCTGGAAACACCATATATTTT. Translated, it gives CASSLSPTGGNSGNTIYF. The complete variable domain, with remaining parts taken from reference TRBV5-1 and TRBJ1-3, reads KAGVTQTPRYLIKTRGQQVTLSCSPISGHRSVSWYQQTPGQGLQFLFEYFSETQRNKGNFPGRFSGRQFSNSRSEMNVSTLELGDSALYLCASSLSPTGGNSGNTIYFGEGSWLTVV.

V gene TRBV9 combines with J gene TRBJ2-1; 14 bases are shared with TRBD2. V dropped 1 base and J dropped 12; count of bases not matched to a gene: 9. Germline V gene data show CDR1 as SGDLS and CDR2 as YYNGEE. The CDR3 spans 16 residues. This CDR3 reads CASSVSGGLAGGGQFF. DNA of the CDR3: TGTGCCAGCAGCGTATCAGGCGGACTAGCGGGGGGTGGGCAGTTCTTC.

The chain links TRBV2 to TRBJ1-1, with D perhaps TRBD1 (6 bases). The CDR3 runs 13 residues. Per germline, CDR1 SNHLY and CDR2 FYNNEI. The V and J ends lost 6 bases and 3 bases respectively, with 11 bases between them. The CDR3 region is CASSKSGDTEAFF. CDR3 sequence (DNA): TGTGCCAGCAGCAAATCAGGGGACACTGAAGCTTTCTTT.

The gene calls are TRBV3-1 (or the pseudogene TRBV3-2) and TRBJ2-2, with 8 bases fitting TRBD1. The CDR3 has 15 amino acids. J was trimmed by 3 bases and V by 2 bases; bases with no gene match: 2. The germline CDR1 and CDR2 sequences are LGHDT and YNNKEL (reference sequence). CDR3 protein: CASSQQGADTGELFF. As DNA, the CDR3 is TGTGCCAGCAGCCAACAGGGGGCGGACACCGGGGAGCTGTTTTTT.